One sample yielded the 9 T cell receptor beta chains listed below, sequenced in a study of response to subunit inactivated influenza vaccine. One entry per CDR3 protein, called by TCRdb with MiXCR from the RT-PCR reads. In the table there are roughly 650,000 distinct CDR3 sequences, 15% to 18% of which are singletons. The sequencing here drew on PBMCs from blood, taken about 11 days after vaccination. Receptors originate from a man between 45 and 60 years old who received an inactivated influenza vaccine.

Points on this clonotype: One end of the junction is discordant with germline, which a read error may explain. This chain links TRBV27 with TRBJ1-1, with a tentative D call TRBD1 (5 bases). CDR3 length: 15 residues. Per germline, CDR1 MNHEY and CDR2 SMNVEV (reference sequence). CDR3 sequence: CASSFHRSLDTEVFF. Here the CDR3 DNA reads TGTGCCAGCAGTTTCCACAGGAGTTTGGACACTGAAGTTTTCTTT.

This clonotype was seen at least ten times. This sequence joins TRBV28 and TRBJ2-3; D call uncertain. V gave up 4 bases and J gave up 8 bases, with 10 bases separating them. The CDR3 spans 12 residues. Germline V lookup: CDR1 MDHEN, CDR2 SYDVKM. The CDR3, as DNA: TGTGCCAGCAGTTCTACCTGGGGTACGCAGTATTTT. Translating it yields CASSSTWGTQYF.

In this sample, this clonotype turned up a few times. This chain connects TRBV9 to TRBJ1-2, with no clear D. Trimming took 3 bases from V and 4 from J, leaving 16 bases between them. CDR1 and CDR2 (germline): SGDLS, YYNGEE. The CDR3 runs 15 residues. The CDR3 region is CASSASRTGRYGYTF. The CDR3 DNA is TGTGCCAGCAGCGCCTCCCGGACGGGCCGCTATGGCTACACCTTC.

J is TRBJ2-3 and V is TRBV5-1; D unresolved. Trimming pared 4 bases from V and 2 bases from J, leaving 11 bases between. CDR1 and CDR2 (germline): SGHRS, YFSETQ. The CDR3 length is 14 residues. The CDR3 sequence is CASSPNSYTDTQYF. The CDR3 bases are TGCGCCAGCAGCCCAAATAGCTACACAGATACGCAGTATTTT.

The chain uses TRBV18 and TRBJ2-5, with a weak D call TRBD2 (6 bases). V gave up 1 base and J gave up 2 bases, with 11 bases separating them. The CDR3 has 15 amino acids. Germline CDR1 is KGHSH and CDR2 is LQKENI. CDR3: CASSPLTSRQETQYF. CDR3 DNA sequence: TGTGCCAGCTCACCACTCACTAGCCGACAAGAGACCCAGTACTTC. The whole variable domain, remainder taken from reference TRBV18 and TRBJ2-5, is NAGVMQNPRHLVRRRGQEARLRCSPMKGHSHVYWYRQLPEEGLKFMVYLQKENIIDESGMPKERFSAEFPKEGPSILRIQQVVRGDSAAYFCASSPLTSRQETQYFGPGTRLLVL.

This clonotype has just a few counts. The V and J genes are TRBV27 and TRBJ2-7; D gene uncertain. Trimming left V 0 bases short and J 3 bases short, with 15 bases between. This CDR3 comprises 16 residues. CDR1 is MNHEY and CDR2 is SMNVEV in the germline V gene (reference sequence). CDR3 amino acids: CASSLSPFRGVYEQYF. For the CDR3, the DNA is TGTGCCAGCAGTTTATCCCCTTTCCGTGGGGTCTACGAGCAGTACTTC.

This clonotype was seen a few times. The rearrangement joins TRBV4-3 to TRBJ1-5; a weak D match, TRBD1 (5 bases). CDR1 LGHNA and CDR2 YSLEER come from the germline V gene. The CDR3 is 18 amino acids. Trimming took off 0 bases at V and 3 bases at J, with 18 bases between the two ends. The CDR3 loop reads CASSQDPPGPASNQPQHF. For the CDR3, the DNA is TGCGCCAGCAGCCAAGATCCCCCGGGACCAGCTTCCAATCAGCCCCAGCATTTT.

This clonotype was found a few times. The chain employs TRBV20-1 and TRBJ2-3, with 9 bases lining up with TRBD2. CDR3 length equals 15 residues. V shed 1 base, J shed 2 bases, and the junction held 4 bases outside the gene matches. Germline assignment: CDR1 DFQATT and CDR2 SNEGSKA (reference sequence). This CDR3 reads CSARASGRNTDTQYF. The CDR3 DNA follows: TGCAGTGCTAGAGCCAGCGGGAGGAACACAGATACGCAGTATTTT.

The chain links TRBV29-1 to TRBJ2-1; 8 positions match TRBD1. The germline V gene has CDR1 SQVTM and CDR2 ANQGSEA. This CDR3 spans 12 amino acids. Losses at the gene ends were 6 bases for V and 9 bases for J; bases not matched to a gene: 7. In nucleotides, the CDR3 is TGCAGCGTAGGGCCTACAGGGGGTGAGCAGTTCTTC. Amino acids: CSVGPTGGEQFF.